The T cell receptor beta chain under discussion was sequenced for a study of T-cell memory formation after mild COVID-19. About the research overall: Most TCR clusters belonged to a single donor.

Notes on this clonotype: No antigen is known for it.

Regarding the study as a whole: For contracting clones, CD4+ ones sat mainly in CM and EM, CD8+ in EMRA. Contracting clones, day 15 to 85, had balanced CD4/CD8, and later expanders favored CD4+.

The CDR3 consists of 17 residues. The germline gives CDR1 SGDLS, CDR2 YYNGEE. The V and J ends lost 0 bases and 0 bases respectively, with 15 bases between them. Employing constant-segment primers, 5'RACE generated TCR alpha and TCR beta cDNA libraries bearing sample barcodes and UMIs. Each CDR3 protein is one row after TCRdb ran MiXCR on the 5' RACE reads. The data show just over 300,000 distinct CDR3 sequences, approximately 19% seen once. The V call is TRBV9, the J call TRBJ1-1; D is possibly TRBD1 (6 bases). The sequenced material came from PBMCs or a T cell subset sorted from them (not recorded which). This sequence originates from a young man who had mild COVID-19 (a few samples of this study predate the infection). Cell type and time point are not known. Here the CDR3 reads CASSVVGPDSLNTEAFF. Here the CDR3 DNA reads TGTGCCAGCAGCGTAGTTGGTCCGGACAGCCTGAACACTGAAGCTTTCTTT.